The source of this TCR beta chain is a study of OX40 agonist ivuxolimab in advanced cancers. Study information: Patients in dose escalation had liver, melanoma, kidney or head and neck cancers. Under the entry rules, prior anti-PD-1, anti-PD-L1 or anti-CTLA-4 therapy was allowed, and around 40% had some. Overall study results and limits: CD8+ T cells were the subset that, on average, had more expanded clones than CD4+. CD4+ and CD8+ blood T cells expanded clonally by week 6 at 0.1 to 3.0 mg/kg.

The protocol was immunoSEQ multiplex PCR, while the TCRdb copy is restricted to in-frame clones and leaves out a portion. The table records about 94,000 clones, more than 75% of them present only once. V lost 2 bases, J lost 9 bases, and 9 bases stayed unmatched. The CDR3 loop spans 15 amino acids. CDR1 and CDR2 (germline): SGHTA, FQGNSA. With regard to this clone: Antigen: not known.

This rearrangement joins TRBV7-2 to TRBJ2-1; 8 bases match TRBD2. Sequences were derived from CD4+ or CD8+ T cells sorted from blood, sampled in a trial of the OX40 agonist ivuxolimab. The TCR comes from an adult with an advanced solid tumor such as melanoma, head and neck, liver or kidney cancer. CDR3 DNA: TGTGCCAGCAGCTTATCCGGTCTAGCGGGCCCTGAGCAGTTCTTC. It is translated as CASSLSGLAGPEQFF.